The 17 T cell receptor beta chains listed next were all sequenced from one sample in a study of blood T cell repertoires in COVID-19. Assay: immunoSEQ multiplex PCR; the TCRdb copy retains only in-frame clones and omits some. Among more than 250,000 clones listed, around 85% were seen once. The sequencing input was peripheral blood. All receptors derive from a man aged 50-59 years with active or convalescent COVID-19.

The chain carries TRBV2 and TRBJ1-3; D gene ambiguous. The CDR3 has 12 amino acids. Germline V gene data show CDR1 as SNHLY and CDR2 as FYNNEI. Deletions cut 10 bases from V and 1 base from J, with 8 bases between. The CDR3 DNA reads TGTGCCATCCGAGGATCTGGAAACACCATATATTTT. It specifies CAIRGSGNTIYF.

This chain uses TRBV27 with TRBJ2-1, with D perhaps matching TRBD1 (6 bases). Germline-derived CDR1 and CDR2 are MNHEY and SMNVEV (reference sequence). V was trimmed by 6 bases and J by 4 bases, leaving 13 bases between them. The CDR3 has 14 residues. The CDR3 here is CASRIGQIYNEQFF. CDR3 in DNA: TGTGCCAGCAGAATCGGACAGATATACAATGAGCAGTTCTTC.

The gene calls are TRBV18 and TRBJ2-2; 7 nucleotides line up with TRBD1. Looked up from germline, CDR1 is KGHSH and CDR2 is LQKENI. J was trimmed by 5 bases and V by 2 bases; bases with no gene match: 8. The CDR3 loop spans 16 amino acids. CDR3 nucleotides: TGTGCCAGCTCACCATCGGCGACAGGGTTGACCGGGGAGCTGTTTTTT. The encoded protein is CASSPSATGLTGELFF.

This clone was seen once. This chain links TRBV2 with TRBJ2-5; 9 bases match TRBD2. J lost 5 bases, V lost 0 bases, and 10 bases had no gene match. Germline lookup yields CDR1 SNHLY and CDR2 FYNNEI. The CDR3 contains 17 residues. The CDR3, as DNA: TGTGCCAGCAGTGAAGCGCTGGTCGGCGGGAGGGGGGAGACCCAGTACTTC. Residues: CASSEALVGGRGETQYF.

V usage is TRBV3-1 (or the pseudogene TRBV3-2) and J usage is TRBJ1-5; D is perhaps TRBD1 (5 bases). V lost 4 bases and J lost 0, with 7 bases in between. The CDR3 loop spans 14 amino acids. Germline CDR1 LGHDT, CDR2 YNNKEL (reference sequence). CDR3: CASSRGASNQPQHF. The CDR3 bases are TGTGCCAGCAGCCGCGGGGCTAGCAATCAGCCCCAGCATTTT.

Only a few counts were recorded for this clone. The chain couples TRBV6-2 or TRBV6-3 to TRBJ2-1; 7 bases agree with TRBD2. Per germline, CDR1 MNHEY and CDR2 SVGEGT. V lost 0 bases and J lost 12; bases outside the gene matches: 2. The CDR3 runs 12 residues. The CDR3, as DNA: TGTGCCAGCAGTTACTCGAGGGAGGGGCAGTTCTTC. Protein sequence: CASSYSREGQFF.

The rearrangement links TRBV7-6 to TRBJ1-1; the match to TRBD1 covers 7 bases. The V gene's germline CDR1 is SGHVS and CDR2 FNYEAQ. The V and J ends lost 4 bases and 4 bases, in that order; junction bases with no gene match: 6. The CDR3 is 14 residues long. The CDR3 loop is CASSSSHRGTEAFF. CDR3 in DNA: TGTGCCAGCAGCTCCAGTCACAGGGGCACTGAAGCTTTCTTT.

The CDR3 DNA is TGTGCCAGCAGCGGTCAGGAGAACACTGAAGCTTTCTTT. The encoded protein is CASSGQENTEAFF. V is TRBV7-2 and J is TRBJ1-1, with D uncertain. V was pared by 5 bases and J by 1 base, with 8 bases between. The CDR3 totals 13 residues. Germline loops: CDR1 SGHTA, CDR2 FQGNSA.

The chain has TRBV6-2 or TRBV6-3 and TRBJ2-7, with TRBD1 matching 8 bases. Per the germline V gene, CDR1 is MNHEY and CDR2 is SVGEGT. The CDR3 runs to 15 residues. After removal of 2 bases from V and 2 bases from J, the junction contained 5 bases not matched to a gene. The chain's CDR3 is CASSYGVQGAYEQYF. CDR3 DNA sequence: TGTGCCAGCAGTTACGGAGTACAGGGGGCCTACGAGCAGTACTTC.

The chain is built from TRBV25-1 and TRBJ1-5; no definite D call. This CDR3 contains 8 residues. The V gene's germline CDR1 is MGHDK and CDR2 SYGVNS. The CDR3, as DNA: TGTCGCGATCAGCCCCAGCATTTT. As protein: CRDQPQHF.

The CDR3 is CASSHRTGSTGELFF. In DNA, the CDR3 is TGTGCCAGCAGCCATCGGACAGGGTCCACCGGGGAGCTGTTTTTT. The rearrangement links TRBV3-1 (or the pseudogene TRBV3-2) to TRBJ2-2; TRBD1 aligns across 8 bases. V lost 3 bases and J lost 4; bases outside the gene matches: 4. The V gene's germline CDR1 is LGHDT and CDR2 YNNKEL (reference sequence). This CDR3 region has 15 residues.

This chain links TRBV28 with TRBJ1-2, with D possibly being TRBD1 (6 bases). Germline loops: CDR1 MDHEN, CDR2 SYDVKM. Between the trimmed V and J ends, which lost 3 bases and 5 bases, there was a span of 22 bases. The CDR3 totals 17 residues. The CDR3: CASSFRGFGGPPYGYTF. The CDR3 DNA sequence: TGTGCCAGCAGTTTTCGGGGTTTCGGGGGGCCCCCTTATGGCTACACCTTC.

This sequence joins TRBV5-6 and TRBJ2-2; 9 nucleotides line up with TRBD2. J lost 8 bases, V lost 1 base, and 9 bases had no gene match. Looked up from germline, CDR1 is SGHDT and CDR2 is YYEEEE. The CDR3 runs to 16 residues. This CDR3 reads CASSLRREGLWGELFF. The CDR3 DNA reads TGTGCCAGCAGCTTGAGGCGGGAGGGCCTATGGGGGGAGCTGTTTTTT.

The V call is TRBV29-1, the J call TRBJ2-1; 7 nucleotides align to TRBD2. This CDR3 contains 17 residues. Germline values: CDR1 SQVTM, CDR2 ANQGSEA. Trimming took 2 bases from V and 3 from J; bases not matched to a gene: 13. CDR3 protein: CSVENRRLSGIYNEQFF. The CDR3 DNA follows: TGCAGCGTTGAAAACCGTCGCCTCAGCGGGATCTACAATGAGCAGTTCTTC.

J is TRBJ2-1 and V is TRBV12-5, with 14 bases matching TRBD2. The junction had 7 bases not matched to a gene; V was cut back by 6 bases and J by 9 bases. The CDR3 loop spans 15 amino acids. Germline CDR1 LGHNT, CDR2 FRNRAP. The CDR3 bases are TGTGCTAGTGGAAGACTAGCGGGAGGGCCAGGTGAGCAGTTCTTC. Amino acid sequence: CASGRLAGGPGEQFF.

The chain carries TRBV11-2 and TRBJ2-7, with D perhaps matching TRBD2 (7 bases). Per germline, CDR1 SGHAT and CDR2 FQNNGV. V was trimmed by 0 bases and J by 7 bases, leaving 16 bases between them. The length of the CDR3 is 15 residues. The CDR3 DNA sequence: TGTGCCAGCAGCTTAGATTGGGGGGGGCTATTAGAGCAGTACTTC. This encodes CASSLDWGGLLEQYF. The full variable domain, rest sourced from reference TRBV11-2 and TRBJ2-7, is EAGVAQSPRYKIIEKRQSVAFWCNPISGHATLYWYQQILGQGPKLLIQFQNNGVVDDSQLPKDRFSAERLKGVDSTLKIQPAKLEDSAVYLCASSLDWGGLLEQYFGPGTRLTVT.

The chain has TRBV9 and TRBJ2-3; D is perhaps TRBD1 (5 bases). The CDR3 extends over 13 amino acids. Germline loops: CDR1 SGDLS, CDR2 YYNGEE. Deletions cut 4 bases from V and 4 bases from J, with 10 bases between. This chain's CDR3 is CASSRGFADTQYF. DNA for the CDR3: TGTGCCAGCAGCAGGGGATTCGCAGATACGCAGTATTTT.